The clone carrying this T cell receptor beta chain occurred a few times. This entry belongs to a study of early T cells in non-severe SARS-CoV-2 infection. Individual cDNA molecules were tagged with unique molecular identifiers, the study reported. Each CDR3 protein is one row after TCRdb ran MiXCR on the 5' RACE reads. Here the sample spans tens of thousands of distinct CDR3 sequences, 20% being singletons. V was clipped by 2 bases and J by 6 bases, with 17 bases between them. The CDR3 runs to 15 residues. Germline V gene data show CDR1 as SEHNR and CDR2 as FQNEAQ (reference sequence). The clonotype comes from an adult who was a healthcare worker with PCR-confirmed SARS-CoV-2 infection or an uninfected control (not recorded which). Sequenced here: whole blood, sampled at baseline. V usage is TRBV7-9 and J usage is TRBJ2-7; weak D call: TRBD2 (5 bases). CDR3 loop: CASSLMAGRRGEQYF. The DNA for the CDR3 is TGTGCCAGCAGCTTAATGGCAGGTAGACGGGGCGAGCAGTACTTC.